The 13 T cell receptor beta chains below were found in one sample sequenced in a study of cytomegalovirus exposure and HLA in healthy donors. PCR involved 60 Vbeta and 13 Jbeta primers. Produced via immunoSEQ multiplex PCR; TCRdb's table is partial and in-frame only. The sample records about 95,000 clones, about three quarters being singletons. Sample: PBMCs. These receptors were taken from a man in his 60s in good health and CMV-seronegative.

The chain has TRBV4-3 and TRBJ2-7, with 7 bases that match TRBD2. V was clipped by 1 base and J by 4 bases; unmatched bases: 7. CDR1 is LGHNA, CDR2 YSLEER, per germline. The CDR3 extends over 15 amino acids. CDR3 coding DNA: TGCGCCAGCAGCCAAGGGACTAGTCCCGCGTACGAGCAGTACTTC. Amino acid sequence: CASSQGTSPAYEQYF.

The chain combines TRBV12-1 with TRBJ1-4; TRBD1 is taken as the D call from the table, unchecked against the DNA. TRBV12-1 is a listed pseudogene. This CDR3 has 18 amino acids. DNA for the CDR3: TGTGCCAGCAGCGTTTCTCCGGGACAGGGGGCCCCCAATGAAAAACTGTTTTTT. Protein sequence: CASSVSPGQGAPNEKLFF.

This rearrangement joins TRBV5-1 to TRBJ2-6; D call uncertain. V lost 0 bases and J lost 0, with 13 bases in between. The CDR3 spans 18 residues. Germline loops: CDR1 SGHRS, CDR2 YFSETQ. CDR3 amino acids: CASSLVTGPSSGANVLTF. The CDR3 nucleotides are TGCGCCAGCAGCTTGGTCACGGGTCCGAGCTCTGGGGCCAACGTCCTGACTTTC.

This clone occurred a few times. The V gene is TRBV6-6, the J gene TRBJ2-1; D possibly corresponds to TRBD2 (6 bases). Trimming took off 2 bases at V and 10 bases at J, with 21 bases between the two ends. This CDR3 has 16 residues. Germline V gene lookup returns CDR1 MNHNY and CDR2 SVGAGI (reference sequence). The CDR3 here is CASSYVMGGILGEQFF. The CDR3 DNA is TGTGCCAGCAGTTACGTAATGGGCGGGATCCTGGGCGAGCAGTTCTTC.

The chain uses TRBV15 and TRBJ1-2; TRBD1 matches 7 bases. The CDR3 runs to 14 residues. Germline-derived CDR1 and CDR2 are LNHNV and YYDKDF (reference sequence). The junction had 4 bases not matched to a gene; V was cut back by 0 bases and J by 6 bases. As DNA, the CDR3 is TGTGCCACCAGCAGAGATTTGACAGGGCATGGCTACACCTTC. Encoded protein: CATSRDLTGHGYTF. The whole variable domain, remainder taken from reference TRBV15 and TRBJ1-2, is DAMVIQNPRYQVTQFGKPVTLSCSQTLNHNVMYWYQQKSSQAPKLLFHYYDKDFNNEADTPDNFQSRRPNTSFCFLDIRSPGLGDTAMYLCATSRDLTGHGYTFGSGTRLTVV.

The chain combines TRBV13 with TRBJ1-2; possibly TRBD1 for D (6 bases). V lost 2 bases, J lost 14 bases, and 24 bases lay in between. The CDR3 has 15 residues. The germline V gene has CDR1 PRHDT and CDR2 FYEKMQ (reference sequence). The CDR3 sequence: CASSLNGRGRSLGTF. The CDR3 nucleotides are TGTGCCAGCAGCTTAAACGGCAGGGGTCGTTCGCTAGGGACCTTC.

The chain joins TRBV9 to TRBJ2-7; TRBD1 aligns across 7 bases. Germline trimming cut 4 bases from V and 7 bases from J; bases unmatched to any gene: 8. This CDR3 region has 13 residues. Germline V CDR1 and CDR2: SGDLS, YYNGEE. The CDR3 nucleotides read TGTGCCAGCAGCCTGCTTGGGGACAGTGAGCAGTACTTC. Residues: CASSLLGDSEQYF.

The chain is built from TRBV10-3 and TRBJ1-1; D may be TRBD1 (5 bases). The germline gives CDR1 ENHRY, CDR2 SYGVKD. The CDR3 has 14 amino acids. V dropped 6 bases and J dropped 3 bases, with 14 bases sitting between them. The CDR3 reads CAIRIRETDTEAFF. For the CDR3, the DNA is TGTGCCATCAGGATCAGGGAAACGGACACTGAAGCTTTCTTT.

This clone was seen many times. This chain connects TRBV5-1 to TRBJ2-1; 14 bases are a match to TRBD2. The CDR3 contains 16 residues. Trimming took 0 bases from V and 8 from J; bases not matched to a gene: 4. In germline, CDR1 is SGHRS, CDR2 YFSETQ. The CDR3 DNA reads TGCGCCAGCAGCTTGGAGGGGACTAGCGGGGGCGATGAGCAGTTCTTC. Residues: CASSLEGTSGGDEQFF.

This clone is a singleton in its sample. The V gene is TRBV2, the J gene TRBJ2-7, with a possible D match to TRBD1 (6 bases). Germline lookup yields CDR1 SNHLY and CDR2 FYNNEI. This CDR3 is 13 amino acids long. Between the trimmed V and J ends, which lost 6 bases and 3 bases, there was a span of 12 bases. The CDR3 is CASSEGQFYEQYF. In DNA, the CDR3 is TGTGCCAGCAGCGAGGGACAATTCTACGAGCAGTACTTC. Using reference TRBV2 and TRBJ2-7 for the parts outside the CDR3, the full variable domain is EPEVTQTPSHQVTQMGQEVILRCVPISNHLYFYWYRQILGQKVEFLVSFYNNEISEKSEIFDDQFSVERPDGSNFTLKIRSTKLEDSAMYFCASSEGQFYEQYFGPGTRLTVT.

CDR3 nucleotides: TGTGCCAGTAGTACCGGGGTCGATGAAAAACTGTTTTTT. Protein sequence: CASSTGVDEKLFF. The V gene is TRBV19, the J gene TRBJ1-4; D remains unclear. This CDR3 contains 13 residues. Trimming pared 4 bases from V and 6 bases from J, leaving 9 bases between. Germline assignment: CDR1 LNHDA and CDR2 SQIVND (reference sequence).

The gene calls are TRBV5-4 and TRBJ1-1; D perhaps matches TRBD1 (5 bases). Trimming took off 4 bases at V and 0 bases at J, with 7 bases between the two ends. CDR1 is SGHNT and CDR2 is YYREEE in the germline V gene (reference sequence). There are 13 residues in the CDR3. The CDR3 DNA reads as TGTGCCAGCAGCCCCAGGGTGAACACTGAAGCTTTCTTT. Translation: CASSPRVNTEAFF.

In its sample, this clone was seen a few times. This sequence joins TRBV4-1 and TRBJ1-4, with 7 bases lining up with TRBD1. The trim removed 3 bases at V and 4 bases at J, leaving 5 bases unmatched. The V gene's germline CDR1 is MGHRA and CDR2 YSYEKL. This CDR3 contains 15 residues. The CDR3 coding sequence is TGCGCCAGCAGCCACCCCGGGACAGATAATGAAAAACTGTTTTTT. Translated, it gives CASSHPGTDNEKLFF.